This T cell receptor (beta chain) came from a study of T cells after posttransplantation cyclophosphamide (dated by TCRdb to about 2016). Regarding the study in general: T cell repertoire reconstitution was tracked by TRB sequencing after myeloablative bone marrow transplantation in which posttransplantation cyclophosphamide was used as GVHD prophylaxis. Antigen receptor sequencing covered samples from roughly 35 PTCy-treated patients and approximately 17 of their related bone marrow donors. TRB sequencing was performed on blood from all 35 or so PTCy patients with 1-year posttransplant specimens. In 3 patients, TRB sequencing was also performed on up to 3 more blood samples taken 2 to 5.2 years after transplant, and in 4 patients, pretransplant blood was also TRB-sequenced. Because TRA and TRB clonality correlated tightly in several samples, later TCR analyses were limited to TRB. Public TRB sequences were compared against a database of over 3,000 sequences linked to responses to pathogens, tumor antigens, self-antigens and alloantigens. The paper as a whole reports these results and caveats: Donor-recipient similarity was low at 1-2 months but rose over the first year, and later blood repertoires were often dominated by donor CD8+ memory clones. Across 45 patients, recipient CMV seropositivity and CMV reactivation were highly associated with TRB clonality; PTCy diversity was similar to CNI/methotrexate controls. The TRB repertoires of T cells infiltrating skin or the GI tract showed only limited overlap with the TRB repertoires found in blood.

TRB sequencing used genomic DNA with the immunoSEQ assay at survey resolution or the hsTCRB kit. For the original study's pipeline: The immunoSEQ software was used for initial read processing, and the LymphoSeq R package was used for repertoire analyses. Clonality was computed as 1 minus normalized Shannon entropy; Gini coefficient was also calculated for each TRB dataset. Phenotypes of unsorted samples were inferred by mapping TRB sequences from sorted subsets of the recipient or donor onto the same recipient's unsorted samples. TCRdb took this table from immuneACCESS and kept in-frame rearrangements with V and J called. Such tables lack part of the clones; where checked against another copy, unresolved V genes explain under half of the gap, and the rest is unexplained. V and J calls and clone size are as listed in that table; D and trimming were resolved from the DNA. The sample features about 24,000 clones, and none is a singleton. Clones ranked in the top ten supply under 7.5% of the sample.

Related bone marrow donors provided peripheral blood samples on the day of marrow donation. Peripheral blood and bone marrow mononuclear cells were isolated by Ficoll-Hypaque density centrifugation and were cryopreserved. V is pruned by 1 base and J by 2 bases, leaving 3 bases of the junction without a gene match. Sequences MNHNS (CDR1) and SASEGT (CDR2) are obtained from the germline V gene. The CDR3, from cysteine to phenylalanine, totals 16 residues. The read is trimmed to its CDR3 DNA, 48 bases read in frame from base 1. This clone was counted at least ten times. The antigen this receptor binds is unknown. No base quality values were provided; no much bigger clone lies one nucleotide off.

The receptor was isolated from an older woman in good health, CMV-negative, and a related stem cell transplant donor. Source material: PBMCs. Rearrangement joined TRBV6-1 to TRBJ2-5; 11 of the junction bases match TRBD2. The CDR3: CASSEELAGDQETQYF. The nucleotide sequence is TGTGCCAGCAGTGAAGAACTAGCGGGGGATCAAGAGACCCAGTACTTC.